A single TCR beta chain is shown here with its context. This CDR3 is built from 15 residues. V was shortened by 7 bases and J by 4 bases, with 19 bases between the two germline ends. CDR1 and CDR2 (germline): MNHNY, SVGAGI (reference sequence). The sample is drawn from a study of control samples from healthy donors and cancer patients. Data came from immunoSEQ multiplex PCR; TCRdb stores just in-frame clones and leaves some out. The sample yields 150,000 to 200,000 clones, of which the top ten take up 2.2%. The chain combines TRBV6-6 with TRBJ1-2; D perhaps matches TRBD1 (5 bases). This receptor was identified in a woman aged 25 to 39 in good health. The sample consisted of blood. CDR3 residues: CASTGHMRDGYGYTF. CDR3 DNA: TGTGCCAGCACCGGACATATGAGGGATGGCTATGGCTACACCTTC.